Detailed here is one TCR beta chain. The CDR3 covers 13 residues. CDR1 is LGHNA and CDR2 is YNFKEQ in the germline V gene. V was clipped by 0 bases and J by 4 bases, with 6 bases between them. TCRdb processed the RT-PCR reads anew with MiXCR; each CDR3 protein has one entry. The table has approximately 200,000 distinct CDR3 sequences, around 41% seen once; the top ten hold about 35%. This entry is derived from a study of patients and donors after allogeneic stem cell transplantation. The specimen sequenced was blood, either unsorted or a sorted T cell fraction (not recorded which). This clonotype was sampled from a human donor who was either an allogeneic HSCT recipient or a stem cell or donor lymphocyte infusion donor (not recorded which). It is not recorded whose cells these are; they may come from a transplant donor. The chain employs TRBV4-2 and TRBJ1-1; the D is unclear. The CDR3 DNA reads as TGTGCCAGCAGCCAAGAGTCGGCCACTGAAGCTTTCTTT. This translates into CASSQESATEAFF.